The 18 T cell receptor beta chains in this list originate from one sample, sequenced in a study of blood T cell dynamics during melanoma immunotherapy. The assay was immunoSEQ multiplex PCR, and TCRdb's table has in-frame clones only and misses some. This sample has some 20,000 clones; under 90% occur once, and the top ten carry roughly 1.2%. Noted time point: pre-treatment baseline. Sequenced material: blood, taken from a patient treated with checkpoint blockade. Every receptor here comes from a human donor with melanoma.

This clone has more than one count but fewer than ten. This chain links TRBV4-1 with TRBJ1-2; no definite D call. The CDR3 covers 13 residues. From germline, CDR1 is MGHRA and CDR2 YSYEKL. Deletions cut 0 bases from V and 8 bases from J, with 10 bases between. CDR3 in amino acids: CASSQDEGSGYTF. The CDR3 nucleotides read TGCGCCAGCAGCCAAGATGAGGGTTCCGGCTACACCTTC.

V gene TRBV19 combines with J gene TRBJ2-3; D is possibly TRBD2 (6 bases). The V end was cut by 3 bases, the J end by 10 bases, with 17 bases between. CDR3 length: 14 amino acids. Germline V gene data show CDR1 as LNHDA and CDR2 as SQIVND (reference sequence). CDR3 protein: CASSIGTSRSPQYF. The CDR3 nucleotides read TGTGCCAGTAGTATCGGGACTTCCAGATCCCCGCAGTATTTT.

The chain uses TRBV28 and TRBJ2-7; a possible D gene is TRBD2 (6 bases). CDR1 and CDR2 (germline): MDHEN, SYDVKM. Trimming pared 6 bases from V and 2 bases from J, leaving 17 bases between. The CDR3 runs to 15 residues. The CDR3: CASRTPARGTYEQYF. CDR3 bases: TGTGCCAGCAGGACCCCCGCTCGGGGGACCTACGAGCAGTACTTC.

V gene TRBV18 combines with J gene TRBJ2-7; TRBD1 aligns across 7 bases. V lost 3 bases and J lost 2; bases outside the gene matches: 10. The germline CDR1 and CDR2 sequences are KGHSH and LQKENI. CDR3 length: 16 residues. CDR3 protein: CASSPTPGQATYEQYF. DNA for the CDR3: TGTGCCAGCTCACCCACCCCCGGACAGGCAACCTACGAGCAGTACTTC. The whole variable domain, remainder taken from reference TRBV18 and TRBJ2-7, is NAGVMQNPRHLVRRRGQEARLRCSPMKGHSHVYWYRQLPEEGLKFMVYLQKENIIDESGMPKERFSAEFPKEGPSILRIQQVVRGDSAAYFCASSPTPGQATYEQYFGPGTRLTVT.

The chain recombines TRBV10-3 with TRBJ2-5, with a tentative D call TRBD1 (5 bases). Germline-derived CDR1 and CDR2 are ENHRY and SYGVKD. The length of the CDR3 is 13 residues. Trimming took off 6 bases at V and 4 bases at J, with 12 bases between the two ends. The DNA of the CDR3 is TGTGCCATCAGCCCCAAAGGGGCAGAGACCCAGTACTTC. Residues: CAISPKGAETQYF.

This clone appeared once. The chain is built from TRBV10-1 and TRBJ1-2; a possible D gene is TRBD1 (5 bases). The V end was cut by 7 bases, the J end by 4 bases, with 19 bases between. From germline, CDR1 is WNHNN and CDR2 SYGVQD (reference sequence). CDR3 size: 15 residues. CDR3: CASTPGRGSFYGYTF. CDR3 in DNA: TGCGCCAGCACCCCGGGGAGGGGATCCTTCTATGGCTACACCTTC.

The gene calls are TRBV4-1 and TRBJ2-5, with 8 bases fitting TRBD2. Germline V lookup: CDR1 MGHRA, CDR2 YSYEKL. CDR3 length: 16 amino acids. The V and J ends lost 5 bases and 1 base, in that order; junction bases with no gene match: 9. The CDR3 sequence is CASSYSARGGQETQYF. In DNA form, the CDR3 reads TGCGCCAGCAGCTATTCAGCACGGGGGGGCCAAGAGACCCAGTACTTC.

V is TRBV6-5 and J is TRBJ1-1, with D possibly being TRBD1 (5 bases). Germline V gene lookup returns CDR1 MNHEY and CDR2 SVGAGI. This CDR3 comprises 16 residues. Trimming pared 3 bases from V and 3 bases from J, leaving 17 bases between. DNA for the CDR3: TGTGCCAGCAGTTATGGCCTCTTCGTGGGGGACACTGAAGCTTTCTTT. Amino acids: CASSYGLFVGDTEAFF.

V is TRBV5-1 and J is TRBJ2-6; TRBD1 aligns across 10 bases. The germline CDR1 and CDR2 sequences are SGHRS and YFSETQ. This CDR3 region has 18 residues. Germline trimming cut 4 bases from V and 0 bases from J; bases unmatched to any gene: 7. In nucleotides, the CDR3 is TGCGCCAGCAGCCCGTGGACAGGGGGGGGCTCTGGGGCCAACGTCCTGACTTTC. This encodes CASSPWTGGGSGANVLTF.

This clone was detected a few times. The chain has TRBV7-6 and TRBJ1-2; maybe TRBD1 (6 bases). The CDR3 covers 14 residues. V was trimmed by 4 bases and J by 5 bases, leaving 14 bases between them. Germline V gene lookup returns CDR1 SGHVS and CDR2 FNYEAQ. The DNA for the CDR3 is TGTGCCAGCAGCTCCGATTCCAGGGGATATGGCTACACCTTC. Protein product: CASSSDSRGYGYTF.

The rearrangement joins TRBV6-5 to TRBJ1-2, with 10 bases matching TRBD1. Germline lookup yields CDR1 MNHEY and CDR2 SVGAGI. The CDR3 spans 14 residues. V was pared by 6 bases and J by 4 bases, with 5 bases of the junction left unmatched. The CDR3 region has the DNA TGTGCCAGCAGGAGACAGGGGGCGGTCTATGGCTACACCTTC. Its translation: CASRRQGAVYGYTF.

The chain uses TRBV2 and TRBJ2-4, with D tentatively TRBD1 (5 bases). V was shortened by 7 bases and J by 0 bases, with 13 bases between the two germline ends. This CDR3 comprises 15 residues. Germline V gives CDR1 SNHLY, CDR2 FYNNEI. In DNA form, the CDR3 reads TGTGCCAGCAAAGTCCAGGGTCTAGCCAAAAACATTCAGTACTTC. As protein: CASKVQGLAKNIQYF.

This clone showed up just once. This sequence joins TRBV5-4 and TRBJ1-2, with TRBD1 as a possible D gene (6 bases). Trimming left V 0 bases short and J 3 bases short, with 18 bases between. The germline gives CDR1 SGHNT, CDR2 YYREEE (reference sequence). The CDR3 has 17 amino acids. CDR3 sequence (DNA): TGTGCCAGCAGCTTGGGACTCCGGGCCTCAGGGGACTATGGCTACACCTTC. It yields the protein CASSLGLRASGDYGYTF.

The chain carries TRBV7-9 and TRBJ2-5; 7 bases are shared with TRBD2. Unmatched junction bases numbered 9, after V lost 4 bases and J lost 4 bases. Germline CDR1 SEHNR, CDR2 FQNEAQ (reference sequence). The CDR3 spans 15 residues. The CDR3 region is CASSSTSLRLETQYF. The CDR3 nucleotides are TGTGCCAGCAGCTCGACTAGCCTGAGGCTAGAGACCCAGTACTTC. Using reference TRBV7-9 and TRBJ2-5 for the parts outside the CDR3, the full variable domain is DTGVSQNPRHKITKRGQNVTFRCDPISEHNRLYWYRQTLGQGPEFLTYFQNEAQLEKSRLLSDRFSAERPKGSFSTLEIQRTEQGDSAMYLCASSSTSLRLETQYFGPGTRLLVL.

The rearrangement joins TRBV19 to TRBJ1-4; 7 bases are shared with TRBD1. Per the germline V gene, CDR1 is LNHDA and CDR2 is SQIVND (reference sequence). J gave up 7 bases and V 7 bases, and 6 bases lay outside the gene matches. The CDR3 consists of 13 residues. The CDR3 DNA follows: TGTGCCAGTACAGAGACAGGGAGTGAAAAACTGTTTTTT. This sequence encodes CASTETGSEKLFF.

This chain links TRBV7-2 with TRBJ1-5; unclear D gene. Per the germline V gene, CDR1 is SGHTA and CDR2 is FQGNSA. Deletions cut 5 bases from V and 2 bases from J, with 10 bases between. This CDR3 comprises 14 residues. CDR3 nucleotides: TGTGCCAGCAGCCCTCGTTTTGGCAATCAGCCCCAGCATTTT. Protein sequence: CASSPRFGNQPQHF.

The chain has TRBV6-6 and TRBJ2-7; D is perhaps TRBD1 (6 bases). The V end lost 6 bases, the J end lost 5 bases, and 17 bases lay between the germline ends. Germline V CDR1 and CDR2: MNHNY, SVGAGI (reference sequence). The CDR3 is 14 amino acids. CDR3 DNA: TGTGCCAGCAGACGGGGACACTACAGCGACGAGCAGTACTTC. Translation gives CASRRGHYSDEQYF.

This clone was found once. The genes are TRBV30 and TRBJ2-7; 7 nucleotides line up with TRBD1. The V gene's germline CDR1 is GTSNPN and CDR2 SVGIG (reference sequence). The CDR3 runs 11 residues. The trim removed 3 bases at V and 5 bases at J, leaving 1 base unmatched. CDR3 sequence reads: CAWSDRDEQYF. Written as DNA, the CDR3 is TGTGCCTGGAGCGACAGGGACGAGCAGTACTTC.